One and the same sample provided the 23 T cell receptor beta chains below, sequenced in a study of T-cell reconstitution after alpha-beta-depleted transplantation in children. The authors prepared the TCRbeta library with unique molecular identifiers. TCRdb used MiXCR to reprocess the PCR reads, holding one entry per CDR3 protein. Of hundreds of thousands of distinct CDR3 sequences listed, under 9.5% are singletons. Sequenced here: PBMCs, mostly from graft donor cells, sampled 180 days after TCRalphabeta/CD19-depleted stem cell transplant. The receptors originated from a male patient aged 10-17 years who had a stem cell transplant for acute lymphoblastic leukemia, so the T cells may come from the graft donor.

At least ten counts were recorded for this clonotype. This chain links TRBV12-3 or TRBV12-4 with TRBJ2-5; D assignment may be TRBD1 or TRBD2 (5 bases each). The CDR3 totals 14 residues. The V and J ends lost 3 bases and 5 bases respectively, with 13 bases between them. The CDR3 region has the DNA TGTGCCAGCAGTTTGGGGGACCTAGAGGAGACCCAGTACTTC. This encodes CASSLGDLEETQYF.

At least ten counts were recorded for this clonotype. This chain connects TRBV12-3 or TRBV12-4 to TRBJ2-7, with TRBD2 matching over 10 bases. J was trimmed by 5 bases and V by 7 bases; bases with no gene match: 11. The CDR3 has 15 residues. Here the CDR3 reads CASTDPSGSGDEQYF. CDR3 nucleotides: TGTGCCAGCACCGACCCTAGCGGGAGCGGCGACGAGCAGTACTTC.

This clonotype was recorded at least ten times. CDR3 residues: CSADRGEGNQPQHF. The CDR3 DNA reads TGCAGTGCTGACAGGGGTGAGGGCAATCAGCCCCAGCATTTT. V is TRBV20-1 and J is TRBJ1-5; 8 bases line up with TRBD1. There are 14 residues in the CDR3. Germline CDR1 DFQATT, CDR2 SNEGSKA (reference sequence). With 5 bases clipped from V and 2 bases from J, the junction kept 5 bases outside the gene matches.

This clonotype came up many times. The V gene is TRBV21-1, the J gene TRBJ2-6; TRBD1, the table's D call, was not compared with the DNA. TRBV21-1 is a pseudogene. This CDR3 comprises 20 residues. The CDR3 nucleotides read TGTGCCAGCAGCAAAGACCCCGAAATAGAGGGTGCGAAGGGGGCCAACGTCCTGACTTTC. Encoded protein: CASSKDPEIEGAKGANVLTF.

This chain uses TRBV15 with TRBJ1-1; tentative D call: TRBD1 (6 bases). The CDR3 covers 13 residues. The V gene lost 5 bases and the J gene lost 5 bases, with 12 bases spanning the gap. Germline V gene lookup returns CDR1 LNHNV and CDR2 YYDKDF (reference sequence). The CDR3 region has the DNA TGTGCCACCAGCTTATGGACAGAAACTGAAGCTTTCTTT. Protein: CATSLWTETEAFF.

This clonotype was counted many times. The chain couples TRBV6-5 to TRBJ1-6; D ambiguous. Per germline, CDR1 MNHEY and CDR2 SVGAGI. This CDR3 comprises 15 residues. The ends were cut back, 0 bases at V and 7 bases at J, with 10 bases in the middle. The CDR3 DNA is TGTGCCAGCAGTTACTCCTGGGGAGGGAATTCACCCCTCCACTTT. This encodes CASSYSWGGNSPLHF.

This clonotype was recorded at least ten times. The CDR3 reads CASSPLRGNEQYF. CDR3 DNA: TGTGCCAGCAGCCCATTAAGGGGCAACGAGCAGTACTTC. The chain recombines TRBV7-2 with TRBJ2-7; D might be TRBD1 (5 bases). Trimming removed 5 bases at V and 5 bases at J, with 13 bases between. Germline loops: CDR1 SGHTA, CDR2 FQGNSA. The CDR3 is made up of 13 amino acids.

CDR3 sequence: CASSQDDGTGGNEAFF. The CDR3 DNA reads as TGTGCCAGCAGCCAAGATGATGGGACAGGGGGGAATGAAGCTTTCTTT. V gene TRBV3-1 combines with J gene TRBJ1-1; 11 bases map to TRBD1. Unmatched junction bases numbered 7, after V lost 0 bases and J lost 7 bases. Germline lookup yields CDR1 LGHDT and CDR2 YNNKEL (reference sequence). The CDR3 has 16 amino acids.

This clonotype was observed many times. The chain recombines TRBV18 with TRBJ2-7; tentative D call: TRBD2 (6 bases). Between the trimmed V and J ends, which lost 5 bases and 6 bases, there was a span of 14 bases. CDR3 size: 13 residues. The germline V gene encodes CDR1 KGHSH and CDR2 LQKENI. The CDR3 nucleotides are TGTGCCAGCTCATTCCGGGACTCGACCGAGCAGTACTTC. Translated, it gives CASSFRDSTEQYF. Filled out from reference TRBV18 and TRBJ2-7, the complete variable domain reads NAGVMQNPRHLVRRRGQEARLRCSPMKGHSHVYWYRQLPEEGLKFMVYLQKENIIDESGMPKERFSAEFPKEGPSILRIQQVVRGDSAAYFCASSFRDSTEQYFGPGTRLTVT.

This clonotype was detected many times. J is TRBJ2-5 and V is TRBV12-3 or TRBV12-4; D is possibly TRBD1 (6 bases). The CDR3 spans 14 residues. The V end was cut by 6 bases, the J end by 5 bases, with 16 bases between. For the CDR3, the DNA is TGTGCCAGCAGGAAAGGGGGTCCTGGGGAGACCCAGTACTTC. Translation gives CASRKGGPGETQYF.

This clonotype came up many times. The V call is TRBV28, the J call TRBJ2-3; no firm D call. Looked up from germline, CDR1 is MDHEN and CDR2 is SYDVKM. Between the trimmed V and J ends, which lost 3 bases and 1 base, there was a span of 11 bases. CDR3 length equals 15 residues. CDR3 protein: CASSFASLGTDTQYF. The CDR3 DNA follows: TGTGCCAGCAGTTTCGCTTCTTTGGGCACAGATACGCAGTATTTT.

There are many counts of this clonotype. The chain uses TRBV7-2 and TRBJ2-3; D uncertain. Germline assignment: CDR1 SGHTA and CDR2 FQGNSA. Trimming removed 1 base from V and 5 bases from J, with 4 bases in between. The CDR3 spans 12 residues. The CDR3 spells CASSLDVDTQYF. CDR3 bases: TGTGCCAGCAGCTTAGATGTAGATACGCAGTATTTT.

The sample holds a few counts of this clonotype. This chain connects TRBV12-3 or TRBV12-4 to TRBJ2-7, with 9 nucleotides matching TRBD2. V lost 1 base and J lost 6; bases outside the gene matches: 13. The CDR3 extends over 17 amino acids. CDR3 protein: CASSLGGGTSFVLEQYF. In DNA form, the CDR3 reads TGTGCCAGCAGTTTAGGGGGGGGGACTAGCTTCGTCCTCGAGCAGTACTTC.

This clonotype was observed many times. The chain carries TRBV28 and TRBJ1-5; 8 nucleotides line up with TRBD1. CDR1 MDHEN and CDR2 SYDVKM come from the germline V gene. The trim removed 5 bases at V and 6 bases at J, leaving 12 bases unmatched. This CDR3 is built from 16 residues. The CDR3, as DNA: TGTGCCAGCAGTCGAATCCGGACAGGGTCTTTTCAGCCCCAGCATTTT. Its protein is CASSRIRTGSFQPQHF.

This clonotype was recorded many times. V is TRBV27 and J is TRBJ2-2; TRBD2 agrees at 9 bases. The CDR3 sequence is 16 residues long. V shed 6 bases, J shed 6 bases, and the junction held 11 bases outside the gene matches. Germline lookup yields CDR1 MNHEY and CDR2 SMNVEV (reference sequence). CDR3 loop: CASSPQGGRGPGELFF. The CDR3, as DNA: TGTGCCAGCAGCCCCCAGGGCGGGAGGGGACCCGGGGAGCTGTTTTTT.

This clonotype was counted at least ten times. The chain links TRBV10-3 to TRBJ1-5, with TRBD1 identical over 10 bases. CDR1 ENHRY and CDR2 SYGVKD come from the germline V gene. This CDR3 comprises 15 residues. With V trimmed by 4 bases and J by 6 bases, 6 bases remained unmatched. The CDR3 reads CAISGDRGPGQPQHF. In DNA form, the CDR3 reads TGTGCCATCAGTGGAGACAGGGGGCCCGGTCAGCCCCAGCATTTT.

This clonotype has at least ten counts. V usage is TRBV4-2 and J usage is TRBJ2-7; 9 nucleotides line up with TRBD1. The V and J ends lost 3 bases and 2 bases, in that order; junction bases with no gene match: 8. The germline V gene has CDR1 LGHNA and CDR2 YNFKEQ. There are 16 residues in the CDR3. CDR3 nucleotides: TGTGCCAGCAGCCAGCCAGACAGGGGGGGAACCTACGAGCAGTACTTC. This codes for CASSQPDRGGTYEQYF.

This clonotype has a count of ten or more. The rearrangement uses TRBV9 and TRBJ1-5, with a tentative D call TRBD1 (6 bases). This CDR3 comprises 15 residues. V lost 1 base and J lost 5, with 13 bases in between. Germline V gene lookup returns CDR1 SGDLS and CDR2 YYNGEE. DNA for the CDR3: TGTGCCAGCAGCGTACCGGGGGGCGCGCATCAGCCCCAGCATTTT. Translating it yields CASSVPGGAHQPQHF.

This clonotype was counted at least ten times. The V gene is TRBV7-6, the J gene TRBJ2-3; 16 positions match TRBD2. V lost 4 bases, J lost 4 bases, and 5 bases stayed unmatched. CDR3 length: 17 residues. CDR1 is SGHVS, CDR2 FNYEAQ, per germline. CDR3 residues: CASSSGLAGGPADTQYF. The CDR3, as DNA: TGTGCCAGCAGCTCGGGACTAGCGGGAGGGCCAGCAGATACGCAGTATTTT.

This clonotype was seen ten or more times. This chain joins TRBV4-2 and TRBJ2-7; TRBD1 matches at 12 bases. The CDR3 runs 15 residues. CDR1 is LGHNA and CDR2 is YNFKEQ in the germline V gene. V gave up 1 base and J gave up 4 bases; unmatched junction bases: 2. The DNA of the CDR3 is TGTGCCAGCAGCCAAGTGGGACAGGGGGCTTACGAGCAGTACTTC. This gives the protein CASSQVGQGAYEQYF.

This clonotype was seen many times. The CDR3 loop is CASSPRAQETQYF. The CDR3 nucleotides are TGTGCCAGCAGTCCTCGCGCCCAAGAGACCCAGTACTTC. The V gene is TRBV14, the J gene TRBJ2-5; D remains ambiguous. Deletions cut 6 bases from V and 1 base from J, with 9 bases between. The CDR3 loop spans 13 amino acids. Germline V lookup: CDR1 SGHDN, CDR2 FVKESK.

This clonotype has a handful of counts. The chain has TRBV23-1 and TRBJ2-5; 8 bases map to TRBD1. TRBV23-1 is an open reading frame, and its role is uncertain. The CDR3 loop spans 15 amino acids. V lost 4 bases, J lost 5 bases, and 9 bases stayed unmatched. This CDR3 is CASSLRQGWGETQYF. For the CDR3, the DNA is TGCGCCAGCAGTCTCCGACAGGGGTGGGGGGAGACCCAGTACTTC.

This clonotype was seen many times. The V call is TRBV7-9, the J call TRBJ2-5, with D perhaps matching TRBD1 or TRBD2 (5 bases each). CDR1 and CDR2 from the germline V gene are SEHNR and FQNEAQ (reference sequence). The V gene lost 2 bases and the J gene lost 5 bases, with 18 bases spanning the gap. This CDR3 spans 16 amino acids. The CDR3 is CASSLRRPGPLETQYF. The CDR3 coding sequence is TGTGCCAGCAGCTTACGCCGCCCGGGGCCCCTGGAGACCCAGTACTTC.